Following are 10 T cell receptor beta chains from one sample sequenced in a study of CD8 T cells in Susac syndrome. A quantity of about 0.5 to 1 ug RNA underwent reverse transcription using random hexamers. TCRdb analysed the immunoSEQ multiplex PCR reads with MiXCR anew, one entry per CDR3 protein. The sample includes about 53,000 distinct CDR3 sequences, roughly 94% seen only once; the top ten take 0.75%. The specimen was CD8+ T cells from PBMCs. The receptors shown here come from a human donor with Susac syndrome.

The chain uses TRBV24-1 and TRBJ1-2, with unresolved D. The CDR3 is made up of 16 amino acids. Trimming took 4 bases from V and 5 from J, leaving 19 bases between them. Looked up from germline, CDR1 is KGHDR and CDR2 is SFDVKD. CDR3 sequence reads: CATSEGDLAAGYGYTF. The CDR3 bases are TGTGCCACCAGTGAAGGTGACCTCGCCGCGGGATATGGCTACACCTTC.

This clonotype occurred once. The genes are TRBV29-1 and TRBJ2-5; D possibly matches TRBD1 or TRBD2 (5 bases each). The V gene lost 3 bases and the J gene lost 0 bases, with 11 bases spanning the gap. The CDR3 covers 14 residues. CDR1 is SQVTM and CDR2 is ANQGSEA in the germline V gene. The DNA of the CDR3 is TGCAGCGTTGAGGGGGAGAGGTACCAAGAGACCCAGTACTTC. It encodes CSVEGERYQETQYF. The full variable domain, in which reference TRBV29-1 and TRBJ2-5 provide the parts outside the CDR3, is SAVISQKPSRDICQRGTSLTIQCQVDSQVTMMFWYRQQPGQSLTLIATANQGSEATYESGFVIDKFPISRPNLTFSTLTVSNMSPEDSSIYLCSVEGERYQETQYFGPGTRLLVL.

The chain couples TRBV20-1 to TRBJ2-7; D ambiguous. The V end lost 2 bases, the J end lost 7 bases, and 9 bases lay between the germline ends. The germline CDR1 and CDR2 sequences are DFQATT and SNEGSKA (reference sequence). The CDR3 consists of 11 residues. The CDR3 region is CSARMDREQYF. CDR3 nucleotide sequence: TGCAGTGCTAGAATGGACCGGGAGCAGTACTTC.

The chain is built from TRBV20-1 and TRBJ1-5; D not resolved. Per the germline V gene, CDR1 is DFQATT and CDR2 is SNEGSKA (reference sequence). The germline V and J ends were trimmed by 0 bases and 4 bases, with 19 bases remaining between them. CDR3 length: 17 residues. The DNA for the CDR3 is TGCAGTGCTAGAGAAGAACTGATCGGGATCCCGAATCAGCCCCAGCATTTT. Its protein product is CSAREELIGIPNQPQHF.

The chain links TRBV5-1 to TRBJ2-3; D remains unclear. Trimming took off 1 base at V and 2 bases at J, with 11 bases between the two ends. The CDR3 length is 15 residues. CDR1 and CDR2 from the germline V gene are SGHRS and YFSETQ. The CDR3 region has the DNA TGCGCCAGCAGCTTGTGGGCAGAAACCACAGATACGCAGTATTTT. Translation gives CASSLWAETTDTQYF. Full variable domain (rest looked up from reference TRBV5-1 and TRBJ2-3): KAGVTQTPRYLIKTRGQQVTLSCSPISGHRSVSWYQQTPGQGLQFLFEYFSETQRNKGNFPGRFSGRQFSNSRSEMNVSTLELGDSALYLCASSLWAETTDTQYFGPGTRLTVL.

The chain uses TRBV7-3 and TRBJ2-1; D might be TRBD1 or TRBD2, each matching 5 bases. V shed 4 bases and J shed 12 bases, with 16 bases lying between them. There are 13 residues in the CDR3. Germline assignment: CDR1 SGHTA and CDR2 FQGTGA. Written as DNA, the CDR3 is TGTGCCAGCAGCTCAGAGGTGGGGGACGGGCAGTTCTTC. This sequence encodes CASSSEVGDGQFF.

The chain is built from TRBV28 and TRBJ2-7; D remains ambiguous. Germline CDR1 and CDR2: MDHEN and SYDVKM. The V end was cut by 3 bases, the J end by 3 bases, with 12 bases between. The CDR3 runs 14 residues. This CDR3 is CASSFERWGYEQYF. The DNA of the CDR3 is TGTGCCAGCAGTTTCGAGCGTTGGGGCTACGAGCAGTACTTC.

This chain links TRBV4-1 with TRBJ2-2; D not resolved. Trimming pared 4 bases from V and 8 bases from J, leaving 5 bases between. This CDR3 is 11 amino acids long. CDR1 is MGHRA, CDR2 YSYEKL, per germline. The CDR3 nucleotides read TGCGCCAGCAGCCTTTCGGGGGAGCTGTTTTTT. This gives the protein CASSLSGELFF.

V and J are TRBV12-3 or TRBV12-4 and TRBJ1-5, with TRBD1 as a possible D gene (5 bases). Trimming left V 7 bases short and J 3 bases short, with 13 bases between. CDR3 length equals 14 residues. The CDR3, as DNA: TGTGCCAGCACCAACGACAGAAACAATCAGCCCCAGCATTTT. Its protein is CASTNDRNNQPQHF.

This chain uses TRBV7-6 with TRBJ2-2; 10 bases are a match to TRBD2. J was trimmed by 0 bases and V by 1 base; bases with no gene match: 2. This CDR3 spans 17 amino acids. CDR1 and CDR2 (germline): SGHVS, FNYEAQ. The CDR3 reads CASSLGTSGANTGELFF. The CDR3 DNA is TGTGCCAGCAGCTTAGGGACTAGCGGAGCGAACACCGGGGAGCTGTTTTTT.